A single sample is the source of the 14 T cell receptor beta chains below, sequenced in a study of identical twins. TCRdb recomputed calls from the 5' RACE reads with MiXCR, one row per CDR3 protein. The sample includes about 470,000 distinct CDR3 sequences, about 24% of them seen just once. This sample also appeared in a second study, on T cells expressing NK-cell markers.

The sequenced sample consisted of CD4+ T cells sorted from blood. The receptors stem from a woman aged 18-29 years in good health.

The chain uses TRBV5-5 and TRBJ1-2, with no clear D. V was clipped by 1 base and J by 9 bases, with 7 bases between them. Germline CDR1 is SGHKS and CDR2 is YYEKEE (reference sequence). The CDR3 length is 11 residues. The CDR3 spells CASSLRDRYTF. The CDR3 DNA sequence: TGTGCCAGCAGCTTGAGGGATCGCTACACCTTC.

There are a few counts of this clonotype. The chain employs TRBV12-3 or TRBV12-4 and TRBJ1-2; D not resolved. The CDR3 has 13 residues. Trimming pared 6 bases from V and 8 bases from J, leaving 16 bases between. The DNA for the CDR3 is TGTGCCAGCAGCTCTACAATTGGCTTAGGCTACACCTTC. It is translated as CASSSTIGLGYTF.

This clonotype was observed a few times. The chain carries TRBV5-1 and TRBJ2-3; D unresolved. The CDR3 is 13 residues long. Trimming left V 4 bases short and J 4 bases short, with 10 bases between. Germline V CDR1 and CDR2: SGHRS, YFSETQ. CDR3 amino acids: CASSPFSADTQYF. CDR3 bases: TGCGCCAGCAGCCCCTTTTCAGCAGATACGCAGTATTTT.

This clonotype was seen more than once but under ten times. The CDR3 DNA follows: TGTGCCAGCCACCAGGGCAACACCGGGGAGCTGTTTTTT. Its translation is CASHQGNTGELFF. This chain links TRBV6-2 or TRBV6-3 with TRBJ2-2, with D possibly TRBD1 on 5 matching bases. Germline CDR1 MNHEY, CDR2 SVGEGT. Trimming took 8 bases from V and 2 from J, leaving 9 bases between them. There are 13 residues in the CDR3.

The CDR3 sequence is CASSLGGTPMEQFF. CDR3 DNA: TGTGCCAGCAGCTTAGGAGGGACGCCCATGGAGCAGTTCTTC. This sequence joins TRBV7-2 and TRBJ2-1, with D possibly called TRBD1 or TRBD2 (5 bases each). The CDR3 is made up of 14 amino acids. CDR1 SGHTA and CDR2 FQGNSA come from the germline V gene. The V end lost 1 base, the J end lost 10 bases, and 14 bases lay between the germline ends. Looking up the rest from reference TRBV7-2 and TRBJ2-1 gives the full variable domain: GAGVSQSPSNKVTEKGKDVELRCDPISGHTALYWYRQSLGQGLEFLIYFQGNSAPDKSGLPSDRFSAERTGGSVSTLTIQRTQQEDSAVYLCASSLGGTPMEQFFGPGTRLTVL.

This clonotype occurred a few times. The rearrangement uses TRBV12-3 or TRBV12-4 and TRBJ1-4; no clear D. The CDR3 totals 14 residues. V was shortened by 2 bases and J by 10 bases, with 14 bases between the two germline ends. CDR3: CASSLSGLDVKLFF. In DNA form, the CDR3 reads TGTGCCAGCAGTTTATCGGGATTGGATGTAAAACTGTTTTTT.

The chain recombines TRBV4-2 with TRBJ2-2; D not resolved. The length of the CDR3 is 14 residues. The germline V gene has CDR1 LGHNA and CDR2 YNFKEQ. The V and J ends lost 1 base and 2 bases respectively, with 5 bases between them. Here the CDR3 reads CASSQVKNTGELFF. The CDR3 DNA is TGTGCCAGCAGCCAAGTTAAAAACACCGGGGAGCTGTTTTTT.

CDR3 sequence (DNA): TGTGCCAGCAGCCAAGTCATCGGCGCTGAAGCTTTCTTT. Protein sequence: CASSQVIGAEAFF. This chain connects TRBV3-1 to TRBJ1-1, with unresolved D. V lost 1 base and J 6 bases, leaving 9 bases between the germline ends. CDR1 LGHDT and CDR2 YNNKEL come from the germline V gene (reference sequence). This CDR3 spans 13 amino acids.

The chain has TRBV25-1 and TRBJ2-5, with a weak D call TRBD2 (6 bases). The CDR3 totals 15 residues. Trimming took 5 bases from V and 4 from J, leaving 17 bases between them. Germline CDR1 is MGHDK and CDR2 is SYGVNS. The CDR3 is CASSRLGQTLETQYF. In DNA, the CDR3 is TGTGCCAGCAGTCGACTAGGACAAACACTAGAGACCCAGTACTTC. Filled out from reference TRBV25-1 and TRBJ2-5, the complete variable domain reads EADIYQTPRYLVIGTGKKITLECSQTMGHDKMYWYQQDPGMELHLIHYSYGVNSTEKGDLSSESTVSRIRTEHFPLTLESARPSHTSQYLCASSRLGQTLETQYFGPGTRLLVL.

This clonotype was detected only a few times. The V and J genes are TRBV9 and TRBJ2-3; weak D call: TRBD2 (6 bases). The CDR3 sequence is 16 residues long. The V gene's germline CDR1 is SGDLS and CDR2 YYNGEE. V dropped 7 bases and J dropped 7 bases, with 25 bases sitting between them. CDR3 sequence reads: CASGGTGTGIIHTQYF. The CDR3 nucleotides are TGTGCCAGCGGAGGAACCGGGACTGGAATAATTCATACGCAGTATTTT.

This clonotype was picked up a small number of times. The chain couples TRBV20-1 to TRBJ2-1; D ambiguous. The germline V and J ends were trimmed by 1 base and 7 bases, with 11 bases remaining between them. Germline V CDR1 and CDR2: DFQATT, SNEGSKA (reference sequence). This CDR3 has 13 amino acids. The CDR3 loop reads CSARAPTGNEQFF. The CDR3 DNA sequence: TGCAGTGCTAGAGCCCCTACTGGAAATGAGCAGTTCTTC.

The V call is TRBV20-1, the J call TRBJ2-3; 12 bases are shared with TRBD2. The CDR3 consists of 15 residues. Germline-derived CDR1 and CDR2 are DFQATT and SNEGSKA (reference sequence). Losses at the gene ends were 8 bases for V and 1 base for J; bases not matched to a gene: 7. Here the CDR3 reads CSCKTSGGGTDTQYF. Here the CDR3 DNA reads TGCAGTTGCAAGACTAGCGGGGGTGGCACAGATACGCAGTATTTT.

In its sample, this clonotype was seen a few times. The DNA for the CDR3 is TGTGCCAGTAGGAGACAGGGGGCAAGGTCGGGTGAGCAGTTCTTC. This translates into CASRRQGARSGEQFF. The J gene is TRBJ2-1, the V gene TRBV19; TRBD1 matches 10 bases. CDR1 and CDR2 from the germline V gene are LNHDA and SQIVND (reference sequence). V shed 6 bases, J shed 9 bases, and the junction held 11 bases outside the gene matches. The length of the CDR3 is 15 residues.

The V and J genes are TRBV20-1 and TRBJ2-7; 9 bases are a match to TRBD2. Germline values: CDR1 DFQATT, CDR2 SNEGSKA (reference sequence). The CDR3 runs to 15 residues. The V and J ends lost 6 bases and 3 bases, in that order; junction bases with no gene match: 12. The CDR3 coding sequence is TGCAGTGCCGTCTTTCTTGCGGGAGGGGTCTACGAGCAGTACTTC. Protein product: CSAVFLAGGVYEQYF.